The 21 T cell receptor beta chains given below trace back to one sample, sequenced in a study of blood T cells in healthy people across ages. The authors ran a second PCR of about 6 to 11 cycles using a sample-barcoded 5' primer and a J-beta primer mix. Each CDR3 protein is one row after TCRdb ran MiXCR on the 5' RACE reads. The sample has some 900,000 distinct CDR3 sequences; approximately 49% are singletons. Sequenced sample: blood. The origin of the receptors is a man aged 30-40 years in good health.

The chain recombines TRBV28 with TRBJ2-4, with 10 bases matching TRBD2. The closer fit of TRBJ2-7 to the DNA end suggests the J call may be wrong. Germline V gene data show CDR1 as MDHEN and CDR2 as SYDVKM. This CDR3 has 15 amino acids. DNA for the CDR3: TGTGCCAGCAGGACCATAGCGGGGGGAGGTTACGAGCAGTACTTC. This translates into CASRTIAGGGYEQYF.

Worth noting for this clonotype: Germline is not matched at one junction end, which may reflect a read error. This rearrangement joins TRBV24-1 to TRBJ2-5, with D unresolved. The CDR3 runs 16 residues. In germline, CDR1 is KGHDR, CDR2 SFDVKD. As DNA, the CDR3 is TGTGCCTCCAGTGATTCGATTGCTCCCGCGAAAGAGACCCAGTACTTC. Translated: CASSDSIAPAKETQYF.

About this clonotype itself: A much more abundant neighbour one base away suggests this may be a read error. The J gene is TRBJ2-1, the V gene TRBV9, with a weak D call TRBD1 (5 bases). CDR3 size: 14 residues. Germline V gene lookup returns CDR1 SGDLS and CDR2 YYNGEE. DNA for the CDR3: TGTGCCGGCAGCGTAGAGACAGCCCCCGGGGAGCAGTTCTTC. Protein product: CAGSVETAPGEQFF.

This chain connects TRBV29-1 to TRBJ1-1; TRBD1 agrees at 8 bases. Trimming took 5 bases from V and 7 from J; bases not matched to a gene: 3. Germline V CDR1 and CDR2: SQVTM, ANQGSEA. The CDR3 covers 11 residues. The CDR3 DNA reads as TGCAGCGTTCAGGGGGCGGGTGAAGCTTTCTTT. It encodes CSVQGAGEAFF.

V and J are TRBV5-6 and TRBJ2-7; D unresolved. This CDR3 is 15 amino acids long. The V and J ends lost 5 bases and 1 base respectively, with 16 bases between them. The germline CDR1 and CDR2 sequences are SGHDT and YYEEEE. The CDR3 here is CASSRKGTSSYEQYF. In DNA, the CDR3 is TGTGCCAGCAGTCGAAAGGGAACAAGTTCCTACGAGCAGTACTTC. The full variable domain, in which reference TRBV5-6 and TRBJ2-7 provide the parts outside the CDR3, is DAGVTQSPTHLIKTRGQQVTLRCSPKSGHDTVSWYQQALGQGPQFIFQYYEEEERQRGNFPDRFSGHQFPNYSSELNVNALLLGDSALYLCASSRKGTSSYEQYFGPGTRLTVT.

As to this clonotype: Possible read error: a much larger clone is one base away. J is TRBJ2-1 and V is TRBV11-3, with 9 bases matching TRBD2. Near its end, the DNA agrees better with TRBJ2-7, so the J call may be wrong. CDR3 length equals 16 residues. Germline CDR1 SGHNT, CDR2 YENEEA. The CDR3, as DNA: TGTGCCAGCAGCTCCGGGGGGACTAGCTCCTACAATGAGCAGTACTTC. Amino acid sequence: CASSSGGTSSYNEQYF.

The chain uses TRBV20-1 and TRBJ2-3, with D perhaps matching TRBD2 (6 bases). The CDR3 sequence is 13 residues long. Trimming cost V 5 bases and J 4 bases, with 13 bases left between them. The V gene's germline CDR1 is DFQATT and CDR2 SNEGSKA (reference sequence). Here the CDR3 DNA reads TGCAGTGCTTCGGGACTCCCGCCAGATACGCAGTATTTT. It yields the protein CSASGLPPDTQYF.

This chain links TRBV6-1 with TRBJ2-5; 8 positions agree with TRBD2. Looked up from germline, CDR1 is MNHNS and CDR2 is SASEGT. V shed 6 bases and J 1 base; nucleotides not matched to a gene: 13. This CDR3 comprises 17 residues. The CDR3 DNA sequence: TGTGCCAGCAGACCCCGGCTCTTACTAGCGGTCCAAGAGACCCAGTACTTC. It translates to CASRPRLLLAVQETQYF.

The rearrangement links TRBV6-2 or TRBV6-3 to TRBJ2-7; 8 bases line up with TRBD2. The junction had 3 bases not matched to a gene; V was cut back by 2 bases and J by 0 bases. The CDR3 is made up of 15 amino acids. Germline V CDR1 and CDR2: MNHEY, SVGEGT. The CDR3 spells CASSYQRGTSYEQYF. CDR3 in DNA: TGTGCCAGCAGTTACCAGCGGGGGACCTCCTACGAGCAGTACTTC.

The chain has TRBV25-1 and TRBJ2-2; D call uncertain. This CDR3 contains 15 residues. The V end was cut by 3 bases, the J end by 2 bases, with 10 bases between. The germline gives CDR1 MGHDK, CDR2 SYGVNS. The CDR3 region is CASSDGRRNTGELFF. In DNA form, the CDR3 reads TGTGCCAGCAGTGATGGCAGGAGAAACACCGGGGAGCTGTTTTTT.

A few counts support this clonotype. The chain has TRBV9 and TRBJ2-2; possibly TRBD1 or TRBD2 for D (5 bases each). The CDR3 runs to 19 residues. Trimming shortened V by 0 bases and J by 7 bases, and 25 bases separated the two germline ends. Germline V gene sequence: CDR1 SGDLS, CDR2 YYNGEE. This CDR3 is CASSVGTGARSHQRGELFF. In DNA, the CDR3 is TGTGCCAGCAGCGTAGGGACCGGGGCTAGGAGTCATCAACGCGGGGAGCTGTTTTTT.

This chain joins TRBV20-1 and TRBJ2-1; 8 bases are shared with TRBD2. With V trimmed by 5 bases and J by 7 bases, 13 bases remained unmatched. The length of the CDR3 is 15 residues. Germline loops: CDR1 DFQATT, CDR2 SNEGSKA (reference sequence). The CDR3 reads CSAPPGTSKFNEQFF. CDR3 nucleotide sequence: TGCAGTGCTCCGCCCGGGACTAGTAAATTTAATGAGCAGTTCTTC.

A remark on this clonotype: One junction end does not reproduce the germline sequence, and a read error may be involved. The CDR3 loop reads CAGSYSAGDRGNSNQPQHF. The CDR3 region has the DNA TGTGCCGGCAGTTACTCGGCCGGGGACAGGGGGAATAGCAATCAGCCCCAGCATTTT. The V call is TRBV6-2 or TRBV6-3, the J call TRBJ1-5, with TRBD1 identical over 11 bases. Per germline, CDR1 MNHEY and CDR2 SVGEGT. The CDR3 extends over 19 amino acids.

On this clonotype: A read error may account for a junction end that differs from germline. In DNA, the CDR3 is TGCAGTGCTAGAGACCCCGGGCAGGACTTCTACGGGCAGTACTTC. Its protein product is CSARDPGQDFYGQYF. The chain carries TRBV20-1 and TRBJ2-7; a weak D match, TRBD2 (5 bases). Germline loops: CDR1 DFQATT, CDR2 SNEGSKA (reference sequence). The CDR3 is 15 amino acids.

This clonotype was counted a single time. V and J are TRBV20-1 and TRBJ1-6, with D unclear. Germline lookup yields CDR1 DFQATT and CDR2 SNEGSKA (reference sequence). Trimming removed 0 bases at V and 3 bases at J, with 15 bases between. The CDR3 has 17 amino acids. Here the CDR3 reads CSARDISLAGYNSPLHF. The CDR3 DNA is TGCAGTGCTAGAGATATATCTCTAGCAGGCTATAATTCACCCCTCCACTTT.

The chain couples TRBV12-3 or TRBV12-4 to TRBJ2-4; TRBD2 aligns across 7 bases. V gave up 1 base and J gave up 9 bases; unmatched junction bases: 3. CDR3 size: 13 residues. CDR3 sequence: CASSLGEGGIQYF. The CDR3 DNA reads TGTGCCAGCAGTTTAGGGGAGGGTGGCATTCAGTACTTC.

This clonotype was found a few times. The rearrangement links TRBV5-4 to TRBJ2-1, with 8 bases lining up with TRBD1. Germline trimming cut 4 bases from V and 9 bases from J; bases unmatched to any gene: 6. The CDR3 sequence is 13 residues long. The germline gives CDR1 SGHNT, CDR2 YYREEE (reference sequence). The CDR3 protein is CASSKTGDSEQFF. CDR3 nucleotide sequence: TGTGCCAGCAGCAAGACAGGGGATAGTGAGCAGTTCTTC.

The J gene is TRBJ2-3, the V gene TRBV7-9, with 7 bases matching TRBD2. This CDR3 region has 16 residues. The germline V gene has CDR1 SEHNR and CDR2 FQNEAQ (reference sequence). V trimming: 6 bases; J trimming: 2 bases; junction bases outside the gene matches: 11. The CDR3 nucleotides are TGTGCCAGCAGAGTAGAGGCTGGGGGGGTCACAGATACGCAGTATTTT. Translating gives CASRVEAGGVTDTQYF.

This clonotype has only a few counts. The chain employs TRBV6-1 and TRBJ2-3; no reliable D call. V was shortened by 0 bases and J by 9 bases, with 13 bases between the two germline ends. Looked up from germline, CDR1 is MNHNS and CDR2 is SASEGT. The CDR3 is 14 amino acids. DNA for the CDR3: TGTGCCAGCAGTGAAGCTGGATCACGAGACACGCAGTATTTT. Its protein product is CASSEAGSRDTQYF.

The chain links TRBV12-3 or TRBV12-4 to TRBJ2-1; D is perhaps TRBD2 (5 bases). The CDR3 spans 12 residues. Trimming took off 7 bases at V and 10 bases at J, with 14 bases between the two ends. CDR3 region: CASTLLGMEQFF. For the CDR3, the DNA is TGTGCCAGCACCTTACTAGGGATGGAGCAGTTCTTC.

This clonotype was seen only a few times. CDR3 protein: CASSLSLDYGYTF. The CDR3 nucleotides are TGTGCCAGCAGCCTATCATTGGACTATGGCTACACCTTC. This sequence joins TRBV6-2 or TRBV6-3 and TRBJ1-2; D is unclear. With 6 bases removed from V and 3 bases from J, the gap between germline ends came to 11 bases. The CDR3 totals 13 residues. The germline CDR1 and CDR2 sequences are MNHEY and SVGEGT.